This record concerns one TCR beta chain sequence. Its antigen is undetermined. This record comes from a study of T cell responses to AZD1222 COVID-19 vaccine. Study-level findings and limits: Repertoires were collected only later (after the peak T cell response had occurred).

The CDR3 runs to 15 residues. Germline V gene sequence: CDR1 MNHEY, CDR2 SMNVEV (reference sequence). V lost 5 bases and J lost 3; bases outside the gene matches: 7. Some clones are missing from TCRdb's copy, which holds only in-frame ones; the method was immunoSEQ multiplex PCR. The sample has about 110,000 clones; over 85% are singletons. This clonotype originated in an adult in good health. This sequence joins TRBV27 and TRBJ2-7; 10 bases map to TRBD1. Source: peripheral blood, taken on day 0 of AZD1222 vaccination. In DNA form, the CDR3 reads TGTGCCAGCAGTATGGCCGGGACAGGGGTCTACGAGCAGTACTTC. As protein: CASSMAGTGVYEQYF.